Listed here are 26 T cell receptor beta chains from one sample, sequenced in a study of cytomegalovirus exposure and HLA in healthy donors. PCR used 60 Vbeta primers and 13 Jbeta primers. TCRdb's copy holds only in-frame clones and misses some; the assay was immunoSEQ multiplex PCR. The sample comprises 150,000 to 200,000 clones, 81% of which are singletons, and 1.5% to 2% rests with the top ten. The sample consisted of PBMCs. The receptor set was obtained from a woman between 18 and 29 years old in good health and CMV-seronegative.

The gene calls are TRBV2 and TRBJ1-1, with a weak D call TRBD1 (5 bases). CDR3 length equals 14 residues. Per the germline V gene, CDR1 is SNHLY and CDR2 is FYNNEI. V was cut by 7 bases and J by 1 base, with 13 bases left in between. The CDR3 is CASKPGHSNTEAFF. The CDR3 DNA reads TGTGCCAGCAAGCCTGGACATTCGAACACTGAAGCTTTCTTT.

For the CDR3, the DNA is TGCGCCAGCAGCTTGGTGGGCCCCGGGACAGTAGCCTACGAGCAGTACTTC. This encodes CASSLVGPGTVAYEQYF. The genes are TRBV5-1 and TRBJ2-7; 7 bases are a match to TRBD1. The V and J ends lost 0 bases and 2 bases, in that order; junction bases with no gene match: 11. Germline CDR1 is SGHRS and CDR2 is YFSETQ. The CDR3 runs 17 residues.

The chain has TRBV27 and TRBJ1-4; no clear D gene. The V gene lost 7 bases and the J gene lost 6 bases, with 12 bases spanning the gap. The CDR3 contains 13 residues. CDR1 and CDR2 (germline): MNHEY, SMNVEV (reference sequence). CDR3 nucleotides: TGTGCCAGCAAAAGTAGCTCATATGAAAAACTGTTTTTT. Encoded protein: CASKSSSYEKLFF.

The chain couples TRBV15 to TRBJ2-1; 7 bases align to TRBD2. Germline CDR1 LNHNV, CDR2 YYDKDF (reference sequence). V lost 1 base and J lost 5; bases outside the gene matches: 2. The CDR3 covers 14 residues. In DNA, the CDR3 is TGTGCCACCAGCAGAGGGACTAGACACAATGAGCAGTTCTTC. Encoded protein: CATSRGTRHNEQFF.

This chain links TRBV25-1 with TRBJ1-1; D unresolved. The CDR3 totals 14 residues. With 7 bases removed from V and 0 bases from J, the gap between germline ends came to 12 bases. Germline values: CDR1 MGHDK, CDR2 SYGVNS. In nucleotides, the CDR3 is TGTGCCAGCACGAGTTCGCTTGTGAACACTGAAGCTTTCTTT. Its translation is CASTSSLVNTEAFF.

The J gene is TRBJ1-1, the V gene TRBV2, with 7 bases fitting TRBD1. The CDR3 extends over 12 amino acids. Germline V CDR1 and CDR2: SNHLY, FYNNEI. The junction had 5 bases not matched to a gene; V was cut back by 6 bases and J by 7 bases. The CDR3 DNA reads TGTGCCAGCAGAAGGGGGCTCAGTGAAGCTTTCTTT. It translates to CASRRGLSEAFF.

CDR3 nucleotides: TGTGCCAGCAGTGTCAGCGGGGGGGCTGCCGGGGAGCTGTTTTTT. Protein sequence: CASSVSGGAAGELFF. The rearrangement uses TRBV2 and TRBJ2-2; 10 nucleotides agree with TRBD2. Germline V gene sequence: CDR1 SNHLY, CDR2 FYNNEI. The CDR3 extends over 15 amino acids. With 4 bases clipped from V and 6 bases from J, the junction kept 5 bases outside the gene matches.

This chain connects TRBV11-2 to TRBJ2-5; D is ambiguous. Trimming shortened V by 0 bases and J by 7 bases, and 6 bases separated the two germline ends. This CDR3 region has 12 residues. Germline V gives CDR1 SGHAT, CDR2 FQNNGV. For the CDR3, the DNA is TGTGCCAGCAGCTTAGATCCGGTGACCCAGTACTTC. It specifies CASSLDPVTQYF.

V usage is TRBV6-1 and J usage is TRBJ2-7; D is perhaps TRBD1 (6 bases). The V gene's germline CDR1 is MNHNS and CDR2 SASEGT. V lost 6 bases and J 2 bases, leaving 11 bases between the germline ends. The CDR3 is 13 residues long. This CDR3 is CASSPTGAYEQYF. In DNA form, the CDR3 reads TGTGCCAGCAGCCCGACAGGAGCCTACGAGCAGTACTTC.

This sequence joins TRBV14 and TRBJ2-3, with TRBD2 as a possible D gene (5 bases). Germline loops: CDR1 SGHDN, CDR2 FVKESK. With 1 base removed from V and 2 bases from J, the gap between germline ends came to 10 bases. The CDR3 runs to 15 residues. The CDR3 region is CASSQGLAYTDTQYF. CDR3 sequence (DNA): TGTGCCAGCAGCCAAGGGCTAGCCTACACAGATACGCAGTATTTT.

This clone was seen more than once but under ten times. The chain uses TRBV5-6 and TRBJ1-1; possible D gene TRBD1, 5 bases. Germline values: CDR1 SGHDT, CDR2 YYEEEE. The V end was cut by 5 bases, the J end by 1 base, with 21 bases between. This CDR3 spans 17 amino acids. The CDR3 spells CASSITVGGRRNTEAFF. The CDR3 DNA sequence: TGTGCCAGCAGTATCACGGTCGGGGGTAGGCGGAACACTGAAGCTTTCTTT. Based on the CDR3 plus reference TRBV5-6 and TRBJ1-1, the full variable domain is DAGVTQSPTHLIKTRGQQVTLRCSPKSGHDTVSWYQQALGQGPQFIFQYYEEEERQRGNFPDRFSGHQFPNYSSELNVNALLLGDSALYLCASSITVGGRRNTEAFFGQGTRLTVV.

This clone was seen more than once but under ten times. The V gene is TRBV5-1, the J gene TRBJ1-1; 10 bases are a match to TRBD1. J gave up 3 bases and V 4 bases, and 3 bases lay outside the gene matches. Germline CDR1 reads SGHRS; CDR2 reads YFSETQ. The CDR3 extends over 14 amino acids. The CDR3 reads CASSKGTGDTEAFF. The CDR3 DNA follows: TGCGCCAGCAGCAAAGGGACAGGGGACACTGAAGCTTTCTTT.

The genes are TRBV5-1 and TRBJ2-3; a possible D gene is TRBD2 (6 bases). The CDR3 length is 14 residues. With 0 bases removed from V and 3 bases from J, the gap between germline ends came to 8 bases. CDR1 and CDR2 from the germline V gene are SGHRS and YFSETQ. The CDR3 DNA follows: TGCGCCAGCAGCTTGGCGGGGGAAACAGATACGCAGTATTTT. Translation: CASSLAGETDTQYF.

This chain joins TRBV6-6 and TRBJ2-5, with 8 bases fitting TRBD2. The length of the CDR3 is 15 residues. Germline assignment: CDR1 MNHNY and CDR2 SVGAGI (reference sequence). V trimming: 2 bases; J trimming: 1 base; junction bases outside the gene matches: 3. CDR3 DNA: TGTGCCAGCAGTTACCGAGGACTAGCCCAAGAGACCCAGTACTTC. It yields the protein CASSYRGLAQETQYF.

V usage is TRBV29-1 and J usage is TRBJ2-7; TRBD1 agrees at 9 bases. The CDR3 consists of 13 residues. Per the germline V gene, CDR1 is SQVTM and CDR2 is ANQGSEA. V was pared by 3 bases and J by 4 bases, with 4 bases of the junction left unmatched. CDR3 DNA: TGCAGCGTTGAGAAGGACAGGGGTTACGAGCAGTACTTC. Translated, it gives CSVEKDRGYEQYF.

The chain is built from TRBV10-2 and TRBJ2-1; 9 bases agree with TRBD2. Germline V gene lookup returns CDR1 WSHSY and CDR2 SAAADI. The CDR3 is 14 amino acids. The V segment lost 5 bases and the J segment 8 bases; nucleotides outside the gene matches: 7. The CDR3 loop is CASSWRGGRDEQFF. The CDR3 nucleotides read TGCGCCAGCAGTTGGCGGGGGGGTAGGGATGAGCAGTTCTTC.

The chain uses TRBV18 and TRBJ2-7; 10 positions match TRBD1. CDR3 length: 17 residues. Germline assignment: CDR1 KGHSH and CDR2 LQKENI. V shed 2 bases and J 2 bases; nucleotides not matched to a gene: 9. CDR3 loop: CASSPNPGQGPTYEQYF. DNA of the CDR3: TGTGCCAGCTCACCAAACCCGGGACAGGGGCCGACCTACGAGCAGTACTTC.

V usage is TRBV27 and J usage is TRBJ2-1; possible D gene TRBD2, 6 bases. V shed 7 bases and J shed 0 bases, with 16 bases lying between them. The CDR3 runs to 16 residues. The germline V gene encodes CDR1 MNHEY and CDR2 SMNVEV (reference sequence). The CDR3 region has the DNA TGTGCCAGCACGACGGGGGTTTTAAGCTCCTACAATGAGCAGTTCTTC. It encodes CASTTGVLSSYNEQFF.

The rearrangement uses TRBV28 and TRBJ1-2, with 8 positions matching TRBD1. CDR3 length: 14 residues. The J segment lost 2 bases and the V segment lost 6 bases, leaving 5 bases of the junction unmatched. Germline V gene data show CDR1 as MDHEN and CDR2 as SYDVKM. The CDR3 region has the DNA TGTGCCAGCAGCGGACAGGGACGCAACTATGGCTACACCTTC. Protein product: CASSGQGRNYGYTF.

The V call is TRBV13, the J call TRBJ1-1; 10 bases fit TRBD1. Germline-derived CDR1 and CDR2 are PRHDT and FYEKMQ (reference sequence). CDR3 length equals 13 residues. V was clipped by 9 bases and J by 1 base; unmatched bases: 2. CDR3: CASGDRGNTEAFF. Written as DNA, the CDR3 is TGTGCCAGTGGGGACAGGGGGAACACTGAAGCTTTCTTT.

This chain links TRBV5-4 with TRBJ2-4, with TRBD1 matching over 11 bases. Looked up from germline, CDR1 is SGHNT and CDR2 is YYREEE (reference sequence). CDR3 size: 14 residues. The V segment lost 0 bases and the J segment 8 bases; nucleotides outside the gene matches: 1. The CDR3 sequence is CASSLEGQGDIQYF. CDR3 sequence (DNA): TGTGCCAGCAGCTTGGAGGGACAGGGGGACATTCAGTACTTC.

With regard to this clone: The junction and the germline gene differ at one end; a read error may be behind it. The gene calls are TRBV7-9 and TRBJ1-3, with D possibly being TRBD1 (5 bases). CDR1 is SEHNR, CDR2 FQNEAQ, per germline (reference sequence). This CDR3 spans 14 amino acids. DNA of the CDR3: TGTTCCAGCAGCCTAAGGGGCTCTGGAAACACCATATATTTT. Amino acids: CSSSLRGSGNTIYF. The full variable domain, its missing parts supplied by reference TRBV7-9 and TRBJ1-3, is DTGVSQNPRHKITKRGQNVTFRCDPISEHNRLYWYRQTLGQGPEFLTYFQNEAQLEKSRLLSDRFSAERPKGSFSTLEIQRTEQGDSAMYLCSSSLRGSGNTIYFGEGSWLTVV.

A remark on this clone: The DNA is omitted, as the CDR3 cannot be located on it reliably, and the CDR3 follows TCRdb's listing. The J gene is TRBJ1-1, the V gene TRBV5-1; the D segment call TRBD1 is taken from the table without a DNA check. Germline V gene lookup returns CDR1 SGHRS and CDR2 YFSETQ. The length of the CDR3 is 18 amino acids, counting both ends. This CDR3 is CASRARDRGTEGTLKLSF.

This clone has a single count. The chain is built from TRBV7-9 and TRBJ1-3, with D perhaps matching TRBD1 (5 bases). The V end lost 3 bases, the J end lost 2 bases, and 14 bases lay between the germline ends. The CDR3 consists of 16 residues. Germline CDR1 and CDR2: SEHNR and FQNEAQ (reference sequence). CDR3 nucleotide sequence: TGTGCCAGCAGCTTGGCTGCAGGGAATACTGGAAACACCATATATTTT. Encoded protein: CASSLAAGNTGNTIYF.

V usage is TRBV2 and J usage is TRBJ2-3; TRBD1 matches 9 bases. V shed 7 bases and J 5 bases; nucleotides not matched to a gene: 10. The length of the CDR3 is 15 residues. Per germline, CDR1 SNHLY and CDR2 FYNNEI. CDR3 DNA: TGTGCCAGCATCGACACGACAGGGGGTAAAGATACGCAGTATTTT. Its translation is CASIDTTGGKDTQYF.

This clone was observed a single time. The chain uses TRBV4-1 and TRBJ2-4, with a possible D match to TRBD2 (5 bases). V lost 4 bases and J lost 0, with 10 bases in between. Germline CDR1 MGHRA, CDR2 YSYEKL. The CDR3 runs to 15 residues. CDR3: CASSLRGLAKNIQYF. DNA of the CDR3: TGCGCCAGCAGCCTTAGAGGGTTAGCCAAAAACATTCAGTACTTC.